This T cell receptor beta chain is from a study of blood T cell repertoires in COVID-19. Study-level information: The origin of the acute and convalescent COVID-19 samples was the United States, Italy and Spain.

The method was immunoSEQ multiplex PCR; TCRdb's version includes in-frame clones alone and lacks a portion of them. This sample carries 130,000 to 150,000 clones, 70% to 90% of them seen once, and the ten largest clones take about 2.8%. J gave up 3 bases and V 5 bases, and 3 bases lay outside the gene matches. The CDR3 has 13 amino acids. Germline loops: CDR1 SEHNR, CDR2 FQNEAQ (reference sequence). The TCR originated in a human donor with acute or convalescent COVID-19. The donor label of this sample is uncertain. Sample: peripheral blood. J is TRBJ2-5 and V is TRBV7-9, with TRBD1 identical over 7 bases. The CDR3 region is CASSKTGEETQYF. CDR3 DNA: TGTGCCAGCAGCAAAACAGGGGAAGAGACCCAGTACTTC.